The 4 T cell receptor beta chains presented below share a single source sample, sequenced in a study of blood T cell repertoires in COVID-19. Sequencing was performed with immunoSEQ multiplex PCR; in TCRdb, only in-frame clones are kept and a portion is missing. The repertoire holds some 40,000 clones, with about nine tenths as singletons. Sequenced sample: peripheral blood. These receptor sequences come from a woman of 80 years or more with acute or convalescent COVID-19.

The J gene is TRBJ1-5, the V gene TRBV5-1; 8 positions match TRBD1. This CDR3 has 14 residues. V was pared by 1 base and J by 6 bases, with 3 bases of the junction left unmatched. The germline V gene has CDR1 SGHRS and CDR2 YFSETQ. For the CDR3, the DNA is TGCGCCAGCAGCTTGAGGCAGGGGGCTCAGCCCCAGCATTTT. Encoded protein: CASSLRQGAQPQHF.

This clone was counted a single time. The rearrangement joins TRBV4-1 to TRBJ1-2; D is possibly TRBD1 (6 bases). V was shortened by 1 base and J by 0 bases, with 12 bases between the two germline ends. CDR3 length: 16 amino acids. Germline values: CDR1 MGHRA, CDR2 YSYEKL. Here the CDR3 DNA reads TGCGCCAGCAGCCAAGCCCTGTGGACAGCTAACTATGGCTACACCTTC. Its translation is CASSQALWTANYGYTF.

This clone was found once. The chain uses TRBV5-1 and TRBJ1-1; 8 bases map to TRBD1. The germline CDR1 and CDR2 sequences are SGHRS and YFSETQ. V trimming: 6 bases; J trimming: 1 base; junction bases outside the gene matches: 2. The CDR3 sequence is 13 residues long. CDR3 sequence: CASTGQGNTEAFF. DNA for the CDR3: TGCGCCAGCACCGGACAGGGGAACACTGAAGCTTTCTTT. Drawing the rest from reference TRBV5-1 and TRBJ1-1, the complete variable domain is KAGVTQTPRYLIKTRGQQVTLSCSPISGHRSVSWYQQTPGQGLQFLFEYFSETQRNKGNFPGRFSGRQFSNSRSEMNVSTLELGDSALYLCASTGQGNTEAFFGQGTRLTVV.

The CDR3 sequence is CASSLMSRDNQPQHF. The CDR3 DNA follows: TGTGCCAGCAGCTTAATGTCCAGGGACAATCAGCCCCAGCATTTT. The chain uses TRBV7-2 and TRBJ1-5, with D possibly being TRBD1 (5 bases). The CDR3 is made up of 15 amino acids. The germline CDR1 and CDR2 sequences are SGHTA and FQGNSA. Deletions cut 2 bases from V and 3 bases from J, with 11 bases between.